The 3 T cell receptor beta chains below come from one sample, sequenced in a study of blood T cell repertoires in COVID-19 (dated by TCRdb to 2018 to 2021). Library preparation employed the immunoSEQ multiplex PCR assay. TCRdb carries this immuneACCESS record with in-frame sequences only. Its versions omit some clonotypes, under half of them owing to an unresolved V gene in the studies checked, with the rest unexplained. The sample data list tens of thousands of clones, and 70% to 80% of these were observed just once. More than 25% of the sample is taken by the ten largest. Sequencing input: peripheral blood. These receptors all come from a man aged 55 to 69 with active or convalescent COVID-19.

The chain joins TRBV24-1 to TRBJ2-2; 8 nucleotides agree with TRBD2. Germline V CDR1 and CDR2: KGHDR, SFDVKD. This CDR3 has 14 residues. The trim removed 6 bases at V and 5 bases at J, leaving 4 bases unmatched. The CDR3 loop reads CATSRRGGTGELFF. For the CDR3, the DNA is TGTGCCACCAGTCGTCGGGGGGGTACCGGGGAGCTGTTTTTT.

This clone was seen only a few times. The chain joins TRBV27 to TRBJ1-2; 12 bases agree with TRBD1. Germline CDR1 MNHEY, CDR2 SMNVEV (reference sequence). The CDR3 sequence is 15 residues long. Trimming cost V 7 bases and J 6 bases; bases outside gene matches: 9. The CDR3 here is CASTPGQGARDGYTF. The DNA for the CDR3 is TGTGCCAGCACCCCGGGACAGGGGGCCCGTGATGGCTACACCTTC.

This clone was counted a few times. The V and J genes are TRBV7-2 and TRBJ1-5, with TRBD1 matching 7 bases. The CDR3 loop spans 15 amino acids. Germline V lookup: CDR1 SGHTA, CDR2 FQGNSA. V was clipped by 5 bases and J by 1 base; unmatched bases: 5. The DNA of the CDR3 is TGTGCCAGCAGCCCGGTGGGACAGAGCAATCAGCCCCAGCATTTT. Translating gives CASSPVGQSNQPQHF.